This T cell receptor (beta chain) stems from a study of OX40 agonist ivuxolimab in advanced cancers. Across the study: Ivuxolimab doses were 0.01, 0.1, 0.3, 1.5, 3 or 10 mg/kg every 2 weeks.

Profiling relied on immunoSEQ multiplex PCR, and the TCRdb table lists in-frame clones only, not all of them. In the table there are around 95,000 clones, approximately 91% of which are singletons. Trimming took 1 base from V and 2 from J, leaving 11 bases between them. CDR1 is SGHTA and CDR2 is FQGNSA in the germline V gene. This CDR3 is 15 amino acids long. Here the sequenced sample was CD4+ or CD8+ T cells sorted from blood, taken in a trial of the OX40 agonist ivuxolimab. V usage is TRBV7-2 and J usage is TRBJ2-5, with a possible D match to TRBD1 (6 bases). This sequence was found in an adult with an advanced solid tumor such as melanoma, head and neck, liver or kidney cancer. CDR3 loop: CASSLVQGRQETQYF. CDR3 sequence (DNA): TGTGCCAGCAGCTTAGTCCAGGGGAGACAAGAGACCCAGTACTTC. Looking up the rest from reference TRBV7-2 and TRBJ2-5 gives the full variable domain: GAGVSQSPSNKVTEKGKDVELRCDPISGHTALYWYRQSLGQGLEFLIYFQGNSAPDKSGLPSDRFSAERTGGSVSTLTIQRTQQEDSAVYLCASSLVQGRQETQYFGPGTRLLVL.